A few counts support the clone carrying this TCR beta chain. Its antigen is currently unknown. These data belong to a study of identical twins' blood T cells. Findings and caveats of the study: Shared CDR3 clonotype counts tracked mainly the product of cloneset sizes.

Original data processing: Each donor had about 100,000 to nearly 500,000 clonotypes. One entry per CDR3 protein, called by TCRdb with MiXCR from the 5' RACE reads. The V and J calls were determined by TCRdb, not by the authors. Among hundreds of thousands of distinct CDR3 sequences listed, about 28% were seen once. CDR1 is MDHEN and CDR2 is SYDVKM in the germline V gene. This CDR3 region has 14 residues. Trimming took off 6 bases at V and 7 bases at J, with 18 bases between the two ends. Donors were six healthy women in three monozygous twin pairs. Reared together, all three twin pairs probably met the same infectious agents and vaccines.

Material: PBMCs. The clonotype originates from a woman aged 18 to 55 in good health. J is TRBJ2-5 and V is TRBV28; D unresolved. The CDR3 spells CASSAHSETMTQYF. CDR3 nucleotides: TGTGCCAGCAGCGCCCACAGTGAGACAATGACCCAGTACTTC.